The 10 T cell receptor beta chains listed next were all sequenced from one sample in a study of cytomegalovirus exposure and HLA in healthy donors. Measured with immunoSEQ multiplex PCR; TCRdb has only the in-frame clones, and not every one. The sample carries around 50,000 clones, 90% to 95% recorded once. Sequenced input: PBMCs. All receptors come from a woman aged 18-29 years in good health and CMV-seronegative.

The rearrangement uses TRBV4-2 and TRBJ2-1, with 13 bases lining up with TRBD2. Germline V gene sequence: CDR1 LGHNA, CDR2 YNFKEQ. Trimming took 3 bases from V and 4 from J; bases not matched to a gene: 9. The length of the CDR3 is 18 residues. CDR3: CASSQRLAGGPPYNEQFF. CDR3 DNA: TGTGCCAGCAGCCAGAGACTAGCGGGGGGCCCCCCGTACAATGAGCAGTTCTTC.

The chain employs TRBV25-1 and TRBJ2-7; TRBD1 might be the D (6 bases). V dropped 6 bases and J dropped 2 bases, with 20 bases sitting between them. The CDR3 runs to 16 residues. The germline V gene encodes CDR1 MGHDK and CDR2 SYGVNS. The DNA for the CDR3 is TGTGCCAGCAGGCGCACCGGGACAAATGTCGCCTACGAGCAGTACTTC. This encodes CASRRTGTNVAYEQYF.

This clone was seen a few times. This chain joins TRBV19 and TRBJ2-3; 10 nucleotides agree with TRBD2. The CDR3 totals 17 residues. The V gene end was trimmed by 6 bases and the J gene end by 5 bases; junction bases not matched to a gene: 14. Germline-derived CDR1 and CDR2 are LNHDA and SQIVND (reference sequence). CDR3 in DNA: TGTGCCAGTAGCCAGCCAAGAGCGGGAGGGCCTGGAGATACGCAGTATTTT. Its translation: CASSQPRAGGPGDTQYF.

The V and J genes are TRBV11-2 and TRBJ1-2; a possible D gene is TRBD1 (6 bases). The V end lost 5 bases, the J end lost 4 bases, and 14 bases lay between the germline ends. The CDR3 has 14 amino acids. Germline lookup yields CDR1 SGHAT and CDR2 FQNNGV. The CDR3 here is CASSIPPGAYGYTF. The DNA for the CDR3 is TGTGCCAGCAGCATCCCCCCAGGGGCCTATGGCTACACCTTC.

The J gene is TRBJ2-3, the V gene TRBV4-3; 11 bases map to TRBD2. V gave up 0 bases and J gave up 5 bases; unmatched junction bases: 1. Germline V CDR1 and CDR2: LGHNA, YSLEER. This CDR3 has 15 residues. CDR3 sequence reads: CASSQDGTSGDTQYF. The CDR3 DNA follows: TGCGCCAGCAGCCAAGATGGGACTAGCGGAGATACGCAGTATTTT.

The chain joins TRBV11-2 to TRBJ2-3; D possibly corresponds to TRBD1 (5 bases). The germline gives CDR1 SGHAT, CDR2 FQNNGV. This CDR3 is built from 13 residues. Trimming stripped 4 bases from V and 6 bases from J, with 11 bases between. The CDR3 sequence: CASSSRVQDTQYF. The CDR3 nucleotides read TGTGCCAGCAGCTCCAGGGTCCAGGATACGCAGTATTTT.

The chain couples TRBV28 to TRBJ2-3; TRBD2 agrees at 7 bases. V was clipped by 3 bases and J by 4 bases; unmatched bases: 10. CDR1 and CDR2 from the germline V gene are MDHEN and SYDVKM. The CDR3 covers 16 residues. The CDR3 nucleotides are TGTGCCAGCAGTTTCCTAAAGGGAGGGCTCTCAGATACGCAGTATTTT. Translating it yields CASSFLKGGLSDTQYF.

The rearrangement links TRBV18 to TRBJ1-2, with 9 positions matching TRBD1. This CDR3 comprises 16 residues. CDR1 is KGHSH and CDR2 is LQKENI in the germline V gene. The V and J ends lost 3 bases and 8 bases, in that order; junction bases with no gene match: 13. CDR3 DNA sequence: TGTGCCAGCTCACCCCCCGGGACAGGGACCTTTGTCGGCTACACCTTC. Translation gives CASSPPGTGTFVGYTF.

The chain is built from TRBV7-9 and TRBJ1-2; a possible D gene is TRBD1 (6 bases). Trimming took off 3 bases at V and 2 bases at J, with 10 bases between the two ends. The CDR3 sequence is 14 residues long. Germline loops: CDR1 SEHNR, CDR2 FQNEAQ (reference sequence). The CDR3 region is CASSFQTGNYGYTF. For the CDR3, the DNA is TGTGCCAGCAGCTTTCAAACAGGGAACTATGGCTACACCTTC.

This clone was observed a single time. V and J are TRBV29-1 and TRBJ1-1; 8 bases match TRBD1. This CDR3 has 12 residues. Germline V lookup: CDR1 SQVTM, CDR2 ANQGSEA. V shed 7 bases and J 1 base; nucleotides not matched to a gene: 2. The CDR3 DNA is TGCAGCGGGGGGACAGGGAACACTGAAGCTTTCTTT. This gives the protein CSGGTGNTEAFF.